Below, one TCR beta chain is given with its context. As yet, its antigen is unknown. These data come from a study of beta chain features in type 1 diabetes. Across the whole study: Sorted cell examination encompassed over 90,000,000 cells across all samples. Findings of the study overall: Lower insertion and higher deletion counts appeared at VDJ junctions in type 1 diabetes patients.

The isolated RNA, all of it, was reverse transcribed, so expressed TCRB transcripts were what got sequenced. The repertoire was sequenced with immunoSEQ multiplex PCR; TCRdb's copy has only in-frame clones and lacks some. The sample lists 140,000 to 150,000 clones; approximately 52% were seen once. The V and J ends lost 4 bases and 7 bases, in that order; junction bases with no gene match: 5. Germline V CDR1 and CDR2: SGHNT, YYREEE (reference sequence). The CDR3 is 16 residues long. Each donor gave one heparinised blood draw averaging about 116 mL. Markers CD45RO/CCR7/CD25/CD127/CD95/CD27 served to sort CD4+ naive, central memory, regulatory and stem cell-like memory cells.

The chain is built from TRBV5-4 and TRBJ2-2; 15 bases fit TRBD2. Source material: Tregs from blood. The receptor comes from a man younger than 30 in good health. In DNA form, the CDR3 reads TGTGCCAGCAGCGTGGGACTAGCGGGGGGTAACGGGGAGCTGTTTTTT. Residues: CASSVGLAGGNGELFF.